The entry below describes one T cell receptor (beta chain). The entry originates in a study of blood T cell repertoires in COVID-19. About the research overall: Sites in the United States, Italy and Spain provided acute and convalescent COVID-19 samples. PBMCs, B-cell-depleted T cells, or T cells were the source of the cDNA or gDNA that made up the material.

In the authors' methods: Estimated nucleated cell counts came from reference gene primer amplification. Generated by immunoSEQ multiplex PCR, the TCRdb table keeps only in-frame clones and is missing some. The V and J calls and the clone size are those of that table, but D and trimming were determined from the DNA. The sample carries about 250,000 clones, about 89% recorded once. Self-reported history from a screening survey and questionnaire set each donor's cohort. The specimen was PBMCs or T cells enriched from blood (not recorded which). The clonotype comes from a man aged 35-49 years who had recovered from COVID-19.

CDR3 sequence reads: CSVAGPSSAGELFF. CDR3 sequence (DNA): TGCAGCGTAGCGGGACCTAGTTCGGCCGGGGAGCTGTTTTTT. The chain combines TRBV29-1 with TRBJ2-2, with TRBD2 matching over 7 bases. Germline V gives CDR1 SQVTM, CDR2 ANQGSEA. The junction had 10 bases not matched to a gene; V was cut back by 6 bases and J by 6 bases. The CDR3 is 14 amino acids.